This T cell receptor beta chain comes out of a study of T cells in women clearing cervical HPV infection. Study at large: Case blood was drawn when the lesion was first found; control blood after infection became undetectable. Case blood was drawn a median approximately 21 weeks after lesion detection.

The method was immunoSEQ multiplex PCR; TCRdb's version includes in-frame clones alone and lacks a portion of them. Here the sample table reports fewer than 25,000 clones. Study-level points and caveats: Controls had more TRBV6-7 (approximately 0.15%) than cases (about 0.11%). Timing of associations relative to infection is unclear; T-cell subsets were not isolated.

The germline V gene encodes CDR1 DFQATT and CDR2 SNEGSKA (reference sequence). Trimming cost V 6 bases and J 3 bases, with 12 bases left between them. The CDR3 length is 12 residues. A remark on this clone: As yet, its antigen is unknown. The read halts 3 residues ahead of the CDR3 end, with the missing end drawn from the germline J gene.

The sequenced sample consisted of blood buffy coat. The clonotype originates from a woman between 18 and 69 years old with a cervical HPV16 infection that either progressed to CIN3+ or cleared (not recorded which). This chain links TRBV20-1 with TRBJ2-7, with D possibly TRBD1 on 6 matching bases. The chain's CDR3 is CSAHLTGYEQYF. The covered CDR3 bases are TGCAGTGCCCACCTGACAGGCTACGAG.